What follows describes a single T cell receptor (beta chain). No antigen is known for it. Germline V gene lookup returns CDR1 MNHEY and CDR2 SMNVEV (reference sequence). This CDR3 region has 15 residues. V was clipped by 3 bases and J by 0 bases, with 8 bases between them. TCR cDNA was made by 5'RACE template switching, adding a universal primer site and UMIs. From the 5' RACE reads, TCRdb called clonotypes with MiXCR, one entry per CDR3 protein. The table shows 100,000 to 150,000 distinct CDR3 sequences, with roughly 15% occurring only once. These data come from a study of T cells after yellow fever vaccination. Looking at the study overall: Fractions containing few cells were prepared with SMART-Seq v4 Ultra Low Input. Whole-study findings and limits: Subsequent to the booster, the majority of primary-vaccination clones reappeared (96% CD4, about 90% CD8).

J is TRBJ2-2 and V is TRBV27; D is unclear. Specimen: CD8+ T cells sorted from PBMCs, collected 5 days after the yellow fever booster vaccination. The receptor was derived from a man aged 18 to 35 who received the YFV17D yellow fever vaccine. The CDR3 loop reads CASSFWEANTGELFF. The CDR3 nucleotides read TGTGCCAGCAGTTTTTGGGAAGCGAACACCGGGGAGCTGTTTTTT.